This TCR beta chain stems from a study of radiotherapy plus CTLA-4 blockade in lung cancer. Looking at the study overall: Disease control reached about 28%, with objective responses in over 15%.

There are 14 residues in the CDR3. V was trimmed by 0 bases and J by 7 bases, leaving 14 bases between them. Germline V gene data show CDR1 as SGHRS and CDR2 as YFSETQ. Points on this clone: Its antigen is not identified.

With ipilimumab providing CTLA-4 blockade, focal radiation was administered to patients who had chemo-refractory metastatic non-small-cell lung cancer. Points from the study as a whole: Subsequent to radiotherapy plus ipilimumab, tumor-derived TCR clones underwent expansion in blood.

Generated by immunoSEQ multiplex PCR, the TCRdb table keeps only in-frame clones and is missing some. The table lists tens of thousands of clones, over 70% of them singletons, with around 4% in the top ten. Sequenced here: peripheral blood, sampled from a patient treated with radiotherapy plus ipilimumab. The TCR comes from a human donor with non-small cell lung cancer who had a partial response to radiotherapy plus ipilimumab. Some clones in this sample may be carry-over from other donors' samples. The chain uses TRBV5-1 and TRBJ2-7; D is perhaps TRBD1 (5 bases). The CDR3 is CASSLVGARIEQYF. The CDR3 DNA is TGCGCCAGCAGCTTGGTAGGGGCCAGAATAGAGCAGTACTTC.